A selection of T cell receptor beta chains follows, all from one sample in a study of blood T cell repertoires in COVID-19. Data came from immunoSEQ multiplex PCR; TCRdb stores just in-frame clones and leaves some out. The sample contains approximately 200,000 clones, about four fifths of which appear only once. Specimen: PBMCs or T cells enriched from blood (not recorded which). These receptors were taken from a middle-aged man who had recovered from COVID-19. CDR3s include the opening cysteine and the closing phenylalanine or tryptophan. A D gene is named only where the DNA matches it firmly. The size field is filled for only some rows; it gives once, few, many or a size class.

J gene: TRBJ1-3
V gene: TRBV4-3
clone size: NA
D gene: NA
CDR3 protein: CASSSRSHSGNTIYF
CDR3 DNA: TGCGCCAGCAGCTCCCGGAGCCACTCTGGAAACACCATATATTTT

J gene: TRBJ1-1
V gene: TRBV28
clone size: few
D gene: TRBD1
CDR3 protein: CASSFPGTVSYEGNTEAFF
CDR3 DNA: TGTGCCAGCAGTTTCCCCGGGACAGTGTCGTACGAGGGGAACACTGAAGCTTTCTTT

J gene: TRBJ1-4
V gene: TRBV5-6
clone size: NA
D gene: NA
CDR3 protein: CASSLYTAGRNEKLFF
CDR3 DNA: TGTGCCAGCAGCTTGTACACGGCGGGGCGGAATGAAAAACTGTTTTTT

J gene: TRBJ1-6
V gene: TRBV2
clone size: few
D gene: NA
CDR3 protein: CASSKTGFGSPLHF
CDR3 DNA: TGTGCCAGCAGCAAGACAGGATTTGGTTCACCCCTCCACTTT

J gene: TRBJ1-1
V gene: TRBV4-2
clone size: NA
D gene: NA
CDR3 protein: CASSQDRGLETEAFF
CDR3 DNA: TGTGCCAGCAGCCAAGATAGGGGTTTGGAAACTGAAGCTTTCTTT

J gene: TRBJ1-2
V gene: TRBV18
clone size: NA
D gene: TRBD1
CDR3 protein: CASSQDRIKTYGYTF
CDR3 DNA: TGTGCCAGCTCACAGGACAGGATAAAAACCTATGGCTACACCTTC

J gene: TRBJ1-5
V gene: TRBV4-1
clone size: NA
D gene: NA
CDR3 protein: CASSQDGTGYSNQPQHF
CDR3 DNA: TGCGCCAGCAGCCAAGATGGAACAGGCTATAGCAATCAGCCCCAGCATTTT

J gene: TRBJ1-4
V gene: TRBV2
clone size: NA
D gene: NA
CDR3 protein: CASSEATRGEKLFF
CDR3 DNA: TGTGCCAGCAGTGAAGCGACCAGGGGTGAAAAACTGTTTTTT

J gene: TRBJ1-1
V gene: TRBV18
clone size: NA
D gene: NA
CDR3 protein: CASSPSLEEAFF
CDR3 DNA: TGTGCCAGCTCACCAAGTCTAGAAGAAGCTTTCTTT

J gene: TRBJ1-2
V gene: TRBV6-1
clone size: NA
D gene: NA
CDR3 protein: CASSEVWGGGGYTF
CDR3 DNA: TGTGCCAGCAGTGAAGTATGGGGAGGAGGCGGCTACACCTTC

J gene: TRBJ2-5
V gene: TRBV7-2
clone size: NA
D gene: TRBD1
CDR3 protein: CASSLYGTEGRETQYF
CDR3 DNA: TGTGCCAGCAGCTTATATGGGACAGAGGGACGGGAGACCCAGTACTTC

J gene: TRBJ1-1
V gene: TRBV5-1
clone size: NA
D gene: NA
CDR3 protein: CASSSGQNTEAFF
CDR3 DNA: TGCGCCAGCAGTTCTGGACAGAACACTGAAGCTTTCTTT